The sequence of this T cell receptor beta chain was determined in a study of shared clonotypes between healthy human individuals. Turning to the study itself: CD4 naive cells filled three plates per donor, CD4 memory three, CD8 naive two and CD8 memory one.

Measured with immunoSEQ multiplex PCR; TCRdb has only the in-frame clones, and not every one. Among some 2.1 million clones listed, roughly 95% were seen once. Source material: naive CD4+ T cells sorted from blood. The subset here: CD45RA+ positively selected. This clonotype was sampled from a man younger than 30 in good health.

The CDR3 sequence is CASGPTIGGGYGYTF. The CDR3 DNA is TGTGCCAGCGGACCTACGATTGGGGGCGGCTATGGCTACACCTTC. The chain joins TRBV6-1 to TRBJ1-2; TRBD1 might be the D (6 bases). This CDR3 is built from 15 residues. CDR1 and CDR2 (germline): MNHNS, SASEGT. The V end was cut by 8 bases, the J end by 4 bases, with 20 bases between.